These T cell receptor beta chains were read from a single sample in a study of T cell changes during pregnancy in multiple sclerosis. TCRdb's copy holds only in-frame clones and misses some; the assay was immunoSEQ multiplex PCR. Of around 45,000 clones in the sample, about nine tenths were seen once. The sequences come from CD4+ T cells from peripheral blood mononuclear cells, collected in the third trimester of pregnancy. These TCRs come from a female donor with multiple sclerosis, enrolled in a pregnancy study. The CDR3 runs from the conserved cysteine through the conserved F or W. A D gene is named only where the DNA matches it firmly. Some rows mark clone size as missing; the rest say once, few, many or name a class of expanded clone.

cdr3_nt	cdr3_aa	j_call	clone_size	v_call	d_call
TGCAGCGCCCTACGGGGGAGCACAGATACGCAGTATTTT	CSALRGSTDTQYF	TRBJ2-3	.	TRBV29-1	.
TGTGCCAGCGTCAGGGGGGTCACTGAAGCTTTCTTT	CASVRGVTEAFF	TRBJ1-1	.	TRBV7-2	TRBD1
TGTGCCAGCTCATCGGGACTTCAGAACTATGGCTACACCTTC	CASSSGLQNYGYTF	TRBJ1-2	.	TRBV18	.
TGTGCCAGCAGCCAAGACTCCCTACCCGGGACTAGCGGGAAGAACACCGGGGAGCTGTTTTTT	CASSQDSLPGTSGKNTGELFF	TRBJ2-2	.	TRBV4-2	TRBD2
TGTGCCAGCAGCCCCCGGACTAGCGGGACGGGGAATGAGCAGTTCTTC	CASSPRTSGTGNEQFF	TRBJ2-1	.	TRBV11-2	TRBD2
TGTGCCAGTAGTATTGAGGGGGCGGGCAATCAGCCCCAGCATTTT	CASSIEGAGNQPQHF	TRBJ1-5	.	TRBV19	TRBD1
TGCGCCAGCAGCTTGGCCATGGGCAGGGCGGCCGGGGAGCTGTTTTTT	CASSLAMGRAAGELFF	TRBJ2-2	.	TRBV5-1	.
TGTGCCAGCAGTTACTACAGGGCAATAGGCCAGCCCCAGCATTTT	CASSYYRAIGQPQHF	TRBJ1-5	.	TRBV6-6	.
TGTGCCAGCTCACCAACCGGGACAGGGGCTACCTACGAGCAGTACTTC	CASSPTGTGATYEQYF	TRBJ2-7	.	TRBV18	TRBD1
TGCGCCAGCAGCTCGATACAGGGTAACACCGGGGAGCTGTTTTTT	CASSSIQGNTGELFF	TRBJ2-2	.	TRBV5-1	.
TGTGCCAGCTCACCACCGGGGGTAGGGGGCTACACTGAAGCTTTCTTT	CASSPPGVGGYTEAFF	TRBJ1-1	once	TRBV18	TRBD1
TGTGCCAGCAGCCAAGATAGCGTCCGACGGACCCAGTACTTC	CASSQDSVRRTQYF	TRBJ2-5	.	TRBV14	.
TGTGCCAGCAGTGAACTGGTAGGGGGCTATGGCTACACCTTC	CASSELVGGYGYTF	TRBJ1-2	once	TRBV6-1	.
TGCGCCAGCAGCGCCAGGGGGGATGAGCAGTTCTTC	CASSARGDEQFF	TRBJ2-1	once	TRBV5-1	.
TGTGCCAGCAGCCCCAATACAGGGGGCTACACCTTC	CASSPNTGGYTF	TRBJ1-2	once	TRBV7-9	.
TGTGCCAGCAGCTTGGGACAGGGGGGCCCCCAAGAGACCCAGTACTTC	CASSLGQGGPQETQYF	TRBJ2-5	once	TRBV11-3	TRBD1
TGTGCCAGCAGCCCTTCCGGGACTAGCGGGAGGCGGGAGCAGTACTTC	CASSPSGTSGRREQYF	TRBJ2-7	.	TRBV9	TRBD2
TGTGCCAGCAGTGGAAGACTAGCGGGAGGTCCCACAGATACGCAGTATTTT	CASSGRLAGGPTDTQYF	TRBJ2-3	.	TRBV6-4	TRBD2
TGTGCCAGCAGTGAACATTCTAAGTCTGAGCAGTTCTTC	CASSEHSKSEQFF	TRBJ2-1	.	TRBV6-1	.
TGCGCCAGCAGCTCGGCGGGAACAGGTCTACAAGAGACCCAGTACTTC	CASSSAGTGLQETQYF	TRBJ2-5	.	TRBV5-1	.
TGTGCCAGCAGCACGACTAGTCTCGAGACCCAGTACTTC	CASSTTSLETQYF	TRBJ2-5	.	TRBV11-2	.
TGTGCCAGCAGCCTAATCCGGACAGGCAACACTGAAGCTTTCTTT	CASSLIRTGNTEAFF	TRBJ1-1	.	TRBV28	TRBD1
TGTGCCAGCTCACCAGGGACAGGGGACGGAGAGCAGTACTTC	CASSPGTGDGEQYF	TRBJ2-7	.	TRBV18	TRBD1
TGTGCCAGTAGACGGGACAGCTACAATGAGCAGTTCTTC	CASRRDSYNEQFF	TRBJ2-1	.	TRBV19	TRBD1
TGTGCCAGCAGCCCGGGACAGGGCCTTCGTGAGCAGTTCTTC	CASSPGQGLREQFF	TRBJ2-1	.	TRBV7-9	TRBD1
TGCGCCAGCACGGAGGGATTCGAGACCCAGTACTTC	CASTEGFETQYF	TRBJ2-5	.	TRBV10-2	.
TGTGCCAGCAGCCTAACCGGACAGATTCCTTCCTATGGCTACACCTTC	CASSLTGQIPSYGYTF	TRBJ1-2	.	TRBV9	.
TGTGCCTCGCGGACAGGGGCCGATCAGCCCCAGCATTTT	CASRTGADQPQHF	TRBJ1-5	.	TRBV10-3	TRBD1
TGTGCCAGCAGTTACTCGATAGGGAGTGAAGCTTTCTTT	CASSYSIGSEAFF	TRBJ1-1	.	TRBV6-5	.
TGTGCCAGCAGCTTAGGTGTAGCGGGAGCTGAGCAGTTCTTC	CASSLGVAGAEQFF	TRBJ2-1	.	TRBV7-9	TRBD2
TGTGCCAGCAGCTTAGAGGGGGGGGGTGGAGCTTTCTTT	CASSLEGGGGAFF	TRBJ1-1	.	TRBV7-9	.
TGTGCCAGCAGCGTAGCTACAGCGGCGGCCATTCAGTACTTC	CASSVATAAAIQYF	TRBJ2-4	.	TRBV9	.
TGCGCCAGCAGCCTAAATATGAACACTGAAGCTTTCTTT	CASSLNMNTEAFF	TRBJ1-1	.	TRBV4-3	.
TGTGCCAGCCGGGAGGAGGGAAGCTCCTACAATGAGCAGTTCTTC	CASREEGSSYNEQFF	TRBJ2-1	.	TRBV6-6	TRBD2
TGCGCCAGCAGCCGGAAACAGGGAGACACTGAAGCTTTCTTT	CASSRKQGDTEAFF	TRBJ1-1	few	TRBV4-3	.
TGCAGCGTTGCTTTTGGTACAGGTCCAATGGAGACCCAGTACTTC	CSVAFGTGPMETQYF	TRBJ2-5	.	TRBV29-1	.
TGTGCCAGCAGACAGGGGGCGACAGATACGCAGTATTTT	CASRQGATDTQYF	TRBJ2-3	.	TRBV7-9	TRBD1
TGTGCCAGCAGTTCGGACAGGCAGAGGAATCAGCCCCAGCATTTT	CASSSDRQRNQPQHF	TRBJ1-5	few	TRBV27	TRBD1
TGTGCCAGCAGTGGACTCCGAGCTAGCGGGAGCTACGGTGAGCAGTTCTTC	CASSGLRASGSYGEQFF	TRBJ2-1	.	TRBV6-1	TRBD2
TGTGCCAGCAGCTCAGGGGGCTATAACTATGGCTACACCTTC	CASSSGGYNYGYTF	TRBJ1-2	.	TRBV7-8	TRBD1
TGCAGCGTTGAAGCCCGGGGGGGCGGGGCTGGGGCCAACGTCCTGACTTTC	CSVEARGGGAGANVLTF	TRBJ2-6	.	TRBV29-1	TRBD2
TGCAGCGTTGATAACAGGGCTGAAGCTTTCTTT	CSVDNRAEAFF	TRBJ1-1	.	TRBV29-1	.
TGTGCCAGCAGGCGACAGGGGCCAACGGGGGAGCAGTACTTC	CASRRQGPTGEQYF	TRBJ2-7	.	TRBV25-1	TRBD1
TGTGCCAGCAGTTTGGCATTGGTGAACACTGAAGCTTTCTTT	CASSLALVNTEAFF	TRBJ1-1	.	TRBV28	.
TGTGCCACCAGCAGGCCGGGACTAGCGGGAGGGGAGCAGTACTTC	CATSRPGLAGGEQYF	TRBJ2-7	.	TRBV15	TRBD2
TGTGCCAGCAGTTCACCGGGACTAGCGGGATACACAGATACGCAGTATTTT	CASSSPGLAGYTDTQYF	TRBJ2-3	once	TRBV27	TRBD2
TGTGCCAGCAGCCAAGTCCGGGGGAAAGAAGAGACCCAGTACTTC	CASSQVRGKEETQYF	TRBJ2-5	.	TRBV14	.
TGTGCCAGCAGTTTTGCTAGCGGGCAAGAGACCCAGTACTTC	CASSFASGQETQYF	TRBJ2-5	.	TRBV5-4	TRBD2
TGTGCCAGCAGCTTATCGGGGGGGGCGGTCCAAGAGACCCAGTACTTC	CASSLSGGAVQETQYF	TRBJ2-5	.	TRBV7-3	TRBD2
TGTGCCAGCAGCTCAGGACAGTACTACGAGCAGTACTTC	CASSSGQYYEQYF	TRBJ2-7	.	TRBV7-9	.
TGCGCCAGCAGCCAGTTTATAGGGACTAGCGGGAGGTCGTCCTCGGGTAATGAGCAGTTCTTC	CASSQFIGTSGRSSSGNEQFF	TRBJ2-1	.	TRBV4-3	TRBD2
TGTGCCAGCAGCGCCAGCGGGATAGCCTACAATGAGCAGTTCTTC	CASSASGIAYNEQFF	TRBJ2-1	.	TRBV2	TRBD2
TGTGCCAGCAGTCGTACGCGAGGCTATGGCTACACCTTC	CASSRTRGYGYTF	TRBJ1-2	.	TRBV27	.
TGTGCCAGCAGCTTAGTTGGGGGGGTTAACACTGAAGCTTTCTTT	CASSLVGGVNTEAFF	TRBJ1-1	.	TRBV7-3	.
TGTGCCAGCAGTTACTCGGGACAGGGCGGGGAAAAACTGTTTTTT	CASSYSGQGGEKLFF	TRBJ1-4	.	TRBV6-6	TRBD1
TGTGCCAGCAGTTACAGGGAGAGCACTGAAGCTTTCTTT	CASSYRESTEAFF	TRBJ1-1	.	TRBV2	.
TGTGCCAGCAGCTTGGTCCAGTCTCCCTACGAGCAGTACTTC	CASSLVQSPYEQYF	TRBJ2-7	once	TRBV5-5	.
TGTGCCATCAGTGAATGGGGGACCGGAGGGTCACCCCTCCACTTT	CAISEWGTGGSPLHF	TRBJ1-6	.	TRBV10-3	.
TGTGCCACCAGCCACTCCCTAGCGGGAGGGAGGACAGGGGAGCTGTTTTTT	CATSHSLAGGRTGELFF	TRBJ2-2	.	TRBV15	TRBD2
TGTGCCAGCTACGGGACAGGCGCTGGGCTAAAAGCTTTCTTT	CASYGTGAGLKAFF	TRBJ1-1	once	TRBV6-4	TRBD1